This TCR beta chain originates from a study of blood T cell repertoires in COVID-19. About the study: There were acute and convalescent COVID-19 samples, and they came from the United States, Italy and Spain. T cells, B-cell-depleted T cells, or PBMCs supplied cDNA or gDNA.

Under the authors' procedure: Estimated nucleated cell counts came from reference gene primer amplification. Libraries were prepared by immunoSEQ multiplex PCR; TCRdb keeps only in-frame clonotypes and omits some of them. That table gives V, J and clone size, and the DNA gave D and trimming. The profile shows 97,000 or so clones, about nine tenths of them singletons. Per the germline V gene, CDR1 is GTSNPN and CDR2 is SVGIG (reference sequence). This CDR3 region has 15 residues. V gave up 0 bases and J gave up 2 bases, with 10 bases separating them. The source material was peripheral blood. The origin of this receptor is a man between 60 and 70 years old with acute or convalescent COVID-19. This chain uses TRBV30 with TRBJ1-4; possibly TRBD1 for D (5 bases). Written as DNA, the CDR3 is TGTGCCTGGAGTGTACTGGGGGGGACTAATGAAAAACTGTTTTTT. Translation: CAWSVLGGTNEKLFF.